The present TCR beta chain was sequenced within a study of human T cells and chemical hapten exposure. Study as a whole: Among samples, TCR yields varied mainly because of small differences in pooled library volume.

Stated time point: patch test 2, 6 weeks after DPC sensitization. Treatment of the sample: therapeutic diphenylcyclopropenone sensitization with weekly scalp DPC. Library preparation tagged each individual cDNA molecule with a unique molecular identifier. Original data processing: 100,000 or so TCRs per sample was the median, with a range of roughly 23,224 to 690,600. Each CDR3 protein gets one entry after TCRdb re-called the RACE reads with MiXCR. These V and J calls are TCRdb output, not the study's own analysis. The table has a few hundred thousand distinct CDR3 sequences, about 6% seen once. This specimen consisted of whole blood, obtained in connection with sensitization to the hapten diphenylcyclopropenone (DPC). The TCR sequence derives from a young woman with alopecia areata. Some clones in this sample may be carry-over from other donors' samples.

CDR3 DNA sequence: TGCGCCAGCAGCTTGGGGACAGGGAGCAACTCTGGAAACACCATATATTTT. It is translated as CASSLGTGSNSGNTIYF. V gene TRBV5-1 combines with J gene TRBJ1-3; 8 nucleotides agree with TRBD1. Germline V gene lookup returns CDR1 SGHRS and CDR2 YFSETQ. Losses at the gene ends were 0 bases for V and 0 bases for J; bases not matched to a gene: 5. The CDR3 extends over 17 amino acids.